What follows are 4 T cell receptor beta chains derived from one specimen sequenced in a study of technical replicates of blood from a handful of donors. Generated by immunoSEQ multiplex PCR, the TCRdb table keeps only in-frame clones and is missing some. The table records roughly 73,000 clones, 93% of them present only once. The sequenced sample was T cells isolated from PBMCs. The receptors originated from a human donor in good health.

V is TRBV11-2 and J is TRBJ1-1, with 10 bases that match TRBD1. The CDR3 has 13 amino acids. V lost 4 bases, J lost 4 bases, and 0 bases stayed unmatched. The V gene's germline CDR1 is SGHAT and CDR2 FQNNGV. For the CDR3, the DNA is TGTGCCAGCAGCTGGACAGGGGGCACTGAAGCTTTCTTT. Translation gives CASSWTGGTEAFF.

The chain recombines TRBV4-1 with TRBJ2-7; 7 bases fit TRBD2. Germline trimming cut 2 bases from V and 1 base from J; bases unmatched to any gene: 8. The CDR3 spans 16 residues. CDR1 is MGHRA and CDR2 is YSYEKL in the germline V gene. The CDR3 bases are TGCGCCAGCAGCCAATTGGCTAGCGGCACATCCTACGAGCAGTACTTC. It codes for CASSQLASGTSYEQYF.

The chain joins TRBV5-4 to TRBJ2-5; the match to TRBD2 covers 9 bases. CDR3 length: 15 residues. Germline loops: CDR1 SGHNT, CDR2 YYREEE (reference sequence). V dropped 0 bases and J dropped 1; count of bases not matched to a gene: 1. The CDR3 loop reads CASSLGGGGQETQYF. The CDR3, as DNA: TGTGCCAGCAGCTTGGGCGGGGGGGGCCAAGAGACCCAGTACTTC.

The chain recombines TRBV6-1 with TRBJ1-4, with TRBD1 matching 10 bases. The CDR3 totals 15 residues. Per the germline V gene, CDR1 is MNHNS and CDR2 is SASEGT. J lost 7 bases, V lost 10 bases, and 12 bases had no gene match. The CDR3 coding sequence is TGTGCCATCCGGGACAGGGGAACTGGCGGTGAAAAACTGTTTTTT. Translation: CAIRDRGTGGEKLFF.